These 22 T cell receptor beta chains were sequenced from one sample in a study of beta chain features in type 1 diabetes. The study's findings and limits: TCRB CDR3s were moderately but significantly shorter in Type 1 diabetes patients in all four CD4+ subsets.

The antigens for these receptors are not known. Every bit of the isolated RNA underwent reverse transcription, so sequencing read expressed TCRB transcripts. Assay: immunoSEQ multiplex PCR; the TCRdb copy retains only in-frame clones and omits some. The data hold 300,000 to 450,000 clones, with roughly 13% observed a single time. The sample consisted of naive CD4+ T cells from blood. These receptors were collected from a woman aged 18-29 years with type 1 diabetes.

The chain joins TRBV7-2 to TRBJ1-5; D not certain. V was shortened by 5 bases and J by 6 bases, with 14 bases between the two germline ends. The germline V gene has CDR1 SGHTA and CDR2 FQGNSA. CDR3 length equals 14 residues. CDR3 protein: CASSDRIGSQPQHF. In DNA, the CDR3 is TGTGCCAGCAGCGACCGCATAGGGAGTCAGCCCCAGCATTTT.

This clone was observed a few times. This rearrangement joins TRBV28 to TRBJ2-3; 8 nucleotides agree with TRBD1. Per the germline V gene, CDR1 is MDHEN and CDR2 is SYDVKM. Trimming removed 5 bases from V and 0 bases from J; junction bases left unmatched: 10. The CDR3 is made up of 17 amino acids. The CDR3 nucleotides read TGTGCCAGCAGTCCCGGGACAGGCGGTCCTAGCACAGATACGCAGTATTTT. It encodes CASSPGTGGPSTDTQYF.

The J gene is TRBJ1-2, the V gene TRBV5-1; D is ambiguous. This CDR3 has 14 amino acids. Deletions cut 0 bases from V and 2 bases from J, with 8 bases between. Germline CDR1 reads SGHRS; CDR2 reads YFSETQ. The CDR3: CASSLDGENYGYTF. The DNA for the CDR3 is TGCGCCAGCAGCTTGGATGGGGAGAACTATGGCTACACCTTC. Combining the CDR3 with reference TRBV5-1 and TRBJ1-2 gives the whole variable domain KAGVTQTPRYLIKTRGQQVTLSCSPISGHRSVSWYQQTPGQGLQFLFEYFSETQRNKGNFPGRFSGRQFSNSRSEMNVSTLELGDSALYLCASSLDGENYGYTFGSGTRLTVV.

V gene TRBV5-1 combines with J gene TRBJ2-7; 12 bases match TRBD2. The CDR3 consists of 15 residues. V was clipped by 3 bases and J by 2 bases; unmatched bases: 3. The V gene's germline CDR1 is SGHRS and CDR2 YFSETQ. The CDR3 nucleotides read TGCGCCAGCAGCTCGGGACTAGCGGGTACCTACGAGCAGTACTTC. Translated, it gives CASSSGLAGTYEQYF.

The chain carries TRBV7-6 and TRBJ2-1; tentative D call: TRBD2 (6 bases). Germline V lookup: CDR1 SGHVS, CDR2 FNYEAQ. V lost 3 bases and J 5 bases, leaving 17 bases between the germline ends. This CDR3 has 16 amino acids. CDR3 sequence (DNA): TGTGCCAGCAGCTTCGCCGGGGGAACCGTGAACAATGAGCAGTTCTTC. Encoded protein: CASSFAGGTVNNEQFF.

This clone was detected only a few times. The rearrangement uses TRBV7-8 and TRBJ1-5; 7 nucleotides agree with TRBD1. The CDR3 totals 16 residues. CDR1 and CDR2 (germline): SGHVS, FQNEAQ. J was trimmed by 4 bases and V by 0 bases; bases with no gene match: 6. The CDR3 DNA is TGTGCCAGCAGCTTAGCCCCGACAGGGTTGAATCAGCCCCAGCATTTT. It yields the protein CASSLAPTGLNQPQHF.

The chain has TRBV18 and TRBJ1-1; D remains ambiguous. Germline CDR1 KGHSH, CDR2 LQKENI. The length of the CDR3 is 13 residues. Trimming removed 3 bases at V and 3 bases at J, with 8 bases between. In nucleotides, the CDR3 is TGTGCCAGCTCACCGGAGATGTACACTGAAGCTTTCTTT. This translates into CASSPEMYTEAFF.

The chain couples TRBV4-1 to TRBJ1-1; D is undetermined. V lost 4 bases to trimming and J lost 0 bases, with 12 bases between them. The CDR3 runs to 15 residues. Germline CDR1 is MGHRA and CDR2 is YSYEKL. The CDR3 DNA sequence: TGCGCCAGCAGCCCCTTCAGTTACATGAACACTGAAGCTTTCTTT. This gives the protein CASSPFSYMNTEAFF.

J is TRBJ2-1 and V is TRBV5-1; D possibly corresponds to TRBD2 (5 bases). The CDR3 spans 13 residues. Germline CDR1 is SGHRS and CDR2 is YFSETQ. The germline V and J ends were trimmed by 1 base and 6 bases, with 8 bases remaining between them. Here the CDR3 DNA reads TGCGCCAGCAGCTTGACTAGTCTCAATGAGCAGTTCTTC. It translates to CASSLTSLNEQFF.

This clone was found a few times. V usage is TRBV5-6 and J usage is TRBJ2-3; D uncertain. Trimming shortened V by 0 bases and J by 4 bases, and 9 bases separated the two germline ends. The germline V gene encodes CDR1 SGHDT and CDR2 YYEEEE. CDR3 length: 14 residues. This chain's CDR3 is CASSLVLVPDTQYF. The DNA of the CDR3 is TGTGCCAGCAGCTTGGTGCTAGTCCCAGATACGCAGTATTTT.

The V and J genes are TRBV11-2 and TRBJ2-1; the D gene is possibly TRBD1 (6 bases). Trimming took 5 bases from V and 3 from J, leaving 17 bases between them. The CDR3 is made up of 16 amino acids. Germline V lookup: CDR1 SGHAT, CDR2 FQNNGV. CDR3 amino acids: CASSLYSLTGYNEQFF. The CDR3 DNA reads as TGTGCCAGCAGCCTGTACTCGTTGACAGGCTACAATGAGCAGTTCTTC. The variable domain in full, completed from reference TRBV11-2 and TRBJ2-1, reads EAGVAQSPRYKIIEKRQSVAFWCNPISGHATLYWYQQILGQGPKLLIQFQNNGVVDDSQLPKDRFSAERLKGVDSTLKIQPAKLEDSAVYLCASSLYSLTGYNEQFFGPGTRLTVL.

The chain recombines TRBV28 with TRBJ2-6; 7 nucleotides agree with TRBD2. The junction had 6 bases not matched to a gene; V was cut back by 4 bases and J by 0 bases. CDR1 is MDHEN, CDR2 SYDVKM, per germline. CDR3 length equals 17 residues. The CDR3 spells CASSSREGNSGANVLTF. The CDR3 DNA reads TGTGCCAGCAGTTCCAGGGAGGGGAACTCTGGGGCCAACGTCCTGACTTTC.

This clone was seen a handful of times. The rearrangement uses TRBV7-2 and TRBJ1-1; D not resolved. This CDR3 contains 13 residues. Between the trimmed V and J ends, which lost 4 bases and 4 bases, there was a span of 10 bases. CDR1 is SGHTA and CDR2 is FQGNSA in the germline V gene. CDR3: CASSWAPPTEAFF. The CDR3, as DNA: TGTGCCAGCAGCTGGGCTCCCCCCACTGAAGCTTTCTTT. The variable domain in full, completed from reference TRBV7-2 and TRBJ1-1, reads GAGVSQSPSNKVTEKGKDVELRCDPISGHTALYWYRQSLGQGLEFLIYFQGNSAPDKSGLPSDRFSAERTGGSVSTLTIQRTQQEDSAVYLCASSWAPPTEAFFGQGTRLTVV.

This clone turned up a few times. This chain joins TRBV29-1 and TRBJ2-7, with TRBD1 identical over 8 bases. V shed 7 bases and J 2 bases; nucleotides not matched to a gene: 7. CDR1 and CDR2 from the germline V gene are SQVTM and ANQGSEA. The CDR3 sequence is 13 residues long. The CDR3 bases are TGCAGCGGGCAGGACAGGGATACCTACGAGCAGTACTTC. Its translation: CSGQDRDTYEQYF.

This chain uses TRBV28 with TRBJ1-2; TRBD1 might be the D (5 bases). The germline V gene encodes CDR1 MDHEN and CDR2 SYDVKM. The V end was cut by 5 bases, the J end by 8 bases, with 18 bases between. This CDR3 comprises 14 residues. The CDR3 region has the DNA TGTGCCAGCAGTCCCCGTGCGGGGGTAGAGGGCTACACCTTC. Translating gives CASSPRAGVEGYTF.

The sample holds a few counts of this clone. This chain uses TRBV6-5 with TRBJ1-2, with D maybe TRBD1 (6 bases). V lost 6 bases to trimming and J lost 3 bases, with 8 bases between them. This CDR3 region has 12 residues. Germline V gene lookup returns CDR1 MNHEY and CDR2 SVGAGI. The CDR3 DNA reads TGTGCCAGCAGGGACAGCCACTATGGCTACACCTTC. This codes for CASRDSHYGYTF.

This clone appeared a few times. The gene calls are TRBV5-1 and TRBJ2-1; TRBD2 agrees at 10 bases. This CDR3 region has 15 residues. From germline, CDR1 is SGHRS and CDR2 YFSETQ. V lost 2 bases, J lost 6 bases, and 5 bases stayed unmatched. CDR3 coding DNA: TGCGCCAGCAGCTTTTCGGCTAGCGGGAGCAATGAGCAGTTCTTC. The encoded protein is CASSFSASGSNEQFF.

A few counts support this clone. The chain couples TRBV7-9 to TRBJ1-2, with D hard to call. The CDR3 runs to 14 residues. Looked up from germline, CDR1 is SEHNR and CDR2 is FQNEAQ (reference sequence). With 1 base removed from V and 4 bases from J, the gap between germline ends came to 10 bases. In DNA form, the CDR3 reads TGTGCCAGCAGCTTAGGATACAGACCCTATGGCTACACCTTC. It is translated as CASSLGYRPYGYTF.

The chain couples TRBV29-1 to TRBJ1-5; 7 nucleotides align to TRBD1. Looked up from germline, CDR1 is SQVTM and CDR2 is ANQGSEA. Trimming at V came to 4 bases and at J to 6 bases, leaving 6 bases not matched to a gene. The CDR3 loop spans 13 amino acids. CDR3 sequence reads: CSVGGQDGQPQHF. As DNA, the CDR3 is TGCAGCGTTGGTGGACAGGATGGTCAGCCCCAGCATTTT.

The table lists this clone with a few counts. The J gene is TRBJ2-5, the V gene TRBV5-4, with no clear D. This CDR3 contains 14 residues. CDR1 is SGHNT, CDR2 YYREEE, per germline (reference sequence). The V and J ends lost 3 bases and 0 bases respectively, with 9 bases between them. CDR3 DNA: TGTGCCAGCAGCTCGCCTAAGTACCAAGAGACCCAGTACTTC. Its protein is CASSSPKYQETQYF. Using reference TRBV5-4 and TRBJ2-5 for the parts outside the CDR3, the full variable domain is ETGVTQSPTHLIKTRGQQVTLRCSSQSGHNTVSWYQQALGQGPQFIFQYYREEENGRGNFPPRFSGLQFPNYSSELNVNALELDDSALYLCASSSPKYQETQYFGPGTRLLVL.

The genes are TRBV5-6 and TRBJ1-3, with 7 bases matching TRBD1. V lost 4 bases, J lost 5 bases, and 9 bases stayed unmatched. The CDR3 spans 15 residues. CDR1 and CDR2 from the germline V gene are SGHDT and YYEEEE. The CDR3 region has the DNA TGTGCCAGCAGCAGGGGGCCGACGGGGAGAAACACCATATATTTT. Amino acid sequence: CASSRGPTGRNTIYF.

This clone occurred a few times. V is TRBV29-1 and J is TRBJ1-5; 7 positions agree with TRBD1. Trimming removed 6 bases from V and 4 bases from J; junction bases left unmatched: 9. This CDR3 comprises 14 residues. The germline V gene has CDR1 SQVTM and CDR2 ANQGSEA. In DNA form, the CDR3 reads TGCAGCGTCAAAACGACAGGGTTTAATCAGCCCCAGCATTTT. Its protein is CSVKTTGFNQPQHF. Supplemented by reference TRBV29-1 and TRBJ1-5, the full variable domain reads SAVISQKPSRDICQRGTSLTIQCQVDSQVTMMFWYRQQPGQSLTLIATANQGSEATYESGFVIDKFPISRPNLTFSTLTVSNMSPEDSSIYLCSVKTTGFNQPQHFGDGTRLSIL.